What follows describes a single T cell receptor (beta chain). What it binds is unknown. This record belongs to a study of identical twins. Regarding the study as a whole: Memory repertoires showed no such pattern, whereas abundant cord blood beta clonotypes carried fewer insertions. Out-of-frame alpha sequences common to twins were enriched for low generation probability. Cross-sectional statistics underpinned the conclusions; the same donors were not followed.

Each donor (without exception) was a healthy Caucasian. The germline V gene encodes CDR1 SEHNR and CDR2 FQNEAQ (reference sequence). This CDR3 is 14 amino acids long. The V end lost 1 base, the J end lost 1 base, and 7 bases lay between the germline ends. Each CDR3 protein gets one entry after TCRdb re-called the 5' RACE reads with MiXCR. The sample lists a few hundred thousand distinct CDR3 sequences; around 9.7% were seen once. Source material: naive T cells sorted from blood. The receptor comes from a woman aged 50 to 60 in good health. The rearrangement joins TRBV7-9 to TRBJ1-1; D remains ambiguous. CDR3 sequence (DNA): TGTGCCAGCAGCTTAGACAGCCCGAACACTGAAGCTTTCTTT. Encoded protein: CASSLDSPNTEAFF.